The 29 T cell receptor beta chains reported below all come from one sample, sequenced in a study of OX40 agonist ivuxolimab in advanced cancers. The protocol was immunoSEQ multiplex PCR, while the TCRdb copy is restricted to in-frame clones and leaves out a portion. The data contain 20,000 or so clones, about 70% of them singletons. The source was CD4+ or CD8+ T cells sorted from blood, collected in a trial of the OX40 agonist ivuxolimab. These receptors were taken from an adult with an advanced solid tumor such as melanoma, head and neck, liver or kidney cancer.

V and J are TRBV27 and TRBJ1-5, with D possibly TRBD1 on 5 matching bases. The CDR3 length is 14 residues. Trimming pared 6 bases from V and 3 bases from J, leaving 12 bases between. The germline gives CDR1 MNHEY, CDR2 SMNVEV (reference sequence). CDR3: CASRQDRNNQPQHF. The CDR3 coding sequence is TGTGCCAGCAGACAAGACAGAAACAATCAGCCCCAGCATTTT.

This sequence joins TRBV28 and TRBJ2-1, with 12 bases aligning to TRBD1. CDR1 MDHEN and CDR2 SYDVKM come from the germline V gene. There are 15 residues in the CDR3. V shed 4 bases, J shed 14 bases, and the junction held 12 bases outside the gene matches. The CDR3 DNA reads TGTGCCAGCAGTTCTCCGGGACAGGGGGCTCTCGTGAAGTTCTTC. This translates into CASSSPGQGALVKFF. Together with reference TRBV28 and TRBJ2-1, the CDR3 gives the full variable domain: DVKVTQSSRYLVKRTGEKVFLECVQDMDHENMFWYRQDPGLGLRLIYFSYDVKMKEKGDIPEGYSVSREKKERFSLILESASTNQTSMYLCASSSPGQGALVKFFGPGTRLTVL.

The rearrangement joins TRBV5-4 to TRBJ1-1; no reliable D call. V dropped 1 base and J dropped 2 bases, with 0 bases sitting between them. The germline gives CDR1 SGHNT, CDR2 YYREEE (reference sequence). This CDR3 has 11 residues. The CDR3 coding sequence is TGTGCCAGCAGCTTGAACACTGAAGCTTTCTTT. Amino acids: CASSLNTEAFF.

This chain links TRBV7-9 with TRBJ1-2; 9 bases align to TRBD1. Trimming at V came to 5 bases and at J to 6 bases, leaving 10 bases not matched to a gene. Germline V gene lookup returns CDR1 SEHNR and CDR2 FQNEAQ (reference sequence). This CDR3 region has 15 residues. The CDR3 coding sequence is TGTGCCAGCAGCGCCCGGGACAGGGAGCATCATGGCTACACCTTC. Translated, it gives CASSARDREHHGYTF.

V and J are TRBV7-2 and TRBJ2-5; 7 nucleotides agree with TRBD2. There are 13 residues in the CDR3. Looked up from germline, CDR1 is SGHTA and CDR2 is FQGNSA. V was clipped by 0 bases and J by 5 bases; unmatched bases: 0. This CDR3 reads CASSLAGGETQYF. CDR3 coding DNA: TGTGCCAGCAGCTTAGCGGGGGGGGAGACCCAGTACTTC.

This clone was seen only once. The rearrangement joins TRBV7-8 to TRBJ2-3; tentative D call: TRBD1 (6 bases). The CDR3 is made up of 15 amino acids. CDR1 is SGHVS, CDR2 FQNEAQ, per germline. V lost 1 base and J 1 base, leaving 9 bases between the germline ends. CDR3 bases: TGTGCCAGCAGCTTAGGGGGGCCCGGCACAGATACGCAGTATTTT. This translates into CASSLGGPGTDTQYF.

The rearrangement links TRBV13 to TRBJ2-3; weak D call: TRBD2 (6 bases). Germline V lookup: CDR1 PRHDT, CDR2 FYEKMQ (reference sequence). The CDR3 is 17 amino acids. Trimming pared 0 bases from V and 2 bases from J, leaving 15 bases between. For the CDR3, the DNA is TGTGCCAGCAGCTTAGGACTAGCTGGTGTTTTCACAGATACGCAGTATTTT. This translates into CASSLGLAGVFTDTQYF.

The V call is TRBV30, the J call TRBJ2-2; unclear D gene. The V gene's germline CDR1 is GTSNPN and CDR2 SVGIG (reference sequence). V shed 0 bases and J shed 5 bases, with 7 bases lying between them. This CDR3 contains 13 residues. CDR3 protein: CAWSVKGTGELFF. In DNA form, the CDR3 reads TGTGCCTGGAGTGTAAAGGGTACCGGGGAGCTGTTTTTT.

The chain carries TRBV11-3 and TRBJ2-7, with unresolved D. The germline V and J ends were trimmed by 1 base and 3 bases, with 7 bases remaining between them. The CDR3 runs 13 residues. Germline V CDR1 and CDR2: SGHNT, YENEEA. The CDR3 loop reads CASSLATDYEQYF. CDR3 nucleotides: TGTGCCAGCAGCTTAGCCACTGACTACGAGCAGTACTTC.

This clone was detected only a few times. This chain links TRBV11-2 with TRBJ2-7, with D possibly called TRBD1 or TRBD2 (7 bases each). CDR1 is SGHAT, CDR2 FQNNGV, per germline. Trimming stripped 4 bases from V and 3 bases from J, with 13 bases between. The CDR3 is 14 amino acids. CDR3 amino acids: CASSSRGTDYEQYF. CDR3 coding DNA: TGTGCCAGCAGCTCGCGGGGGACAGACTACGAGCAGTACTTC.

This chain uses TRBV7-2 with TRBJ1-5; D unresolved. V dropped 8 bases and J dropped 13 bases, with 18 bases sitting between them. The CDR3 contains 12 residues. Germline CDR1 is SGHTA and CDR2 is FQGNSA. The CDR3 protein is CASGRYLKGQHF. DNA of the CDR3: TGTGCCAGCGGCAGGTACTTGAAAGGGCAGCATTTT.

The chain joins TRBV7-8 to TRBJ2-1; D remains unclear. The CDR3 has 15 amino acids. The germline CDR1 and CDR2 sequences are SGHVS and FQNEAQ. Trimming stripped 1 base from V and 2 bases from J, with 9 bases between. The CDR3 is CASSLEVNTYNEQFF. The CDR3 DNA follows: TGTGCCAGCAGCTTAGAGGTTAATACCTACAATGAGCAGTTCTTC.

The V and J genes are TRBV5-4 and TRBJ1-1; D is possibly TRBD1 (6 bases). V lost 0 bases and J 10 bases, leaving 10 bases between the germline ends. CDR3 length: 12 amino acids. The germline V gene encodes CDR1 SGHNT and CDR2 YYREEE (reference sequence). CDR3 region: CASSLGGAGAFF. In DNA form, the CDR3 reads TGTGCCAGCAGCTTGGGGGGGGCGGGAGCTTTCTTT.

This chain connects TRBV5-5 to TRBJ2-7; D remains ambiguous. The germline CDR1 and CDR2 sequences are SGHKS and YYEKEE (reference sequence). CDR3 length equals 11 residues. V was pared by 7 bases and J by 0 bases, with 5 bases between. In DNA, the CDR3 is TGTGCCAGCGCAGGCTCCTACGAGCAGTACTTC. Translating it yields CASAGSYEQYF.

This clone was picked up one time. The genes are TRBV7-6 and TRBJ2-2; the D call may be TRBD1 or TRBD2 (6 bases each). Trimming cost V 5 bases and J 2 bases, with 18 bases left between them. The CDR3 is 17 amino acids. CDR1 and CDR2 (germline): SGHVS, FNYEAQ. For the CDR3, the DNA is TGTGCCAGCAGCCCAGGGGCCTGGGGGGCTAACACCGGGGAGCTGTTTTTT. It specifies CASSPGAWGANTGELFF.

The chain recombines TRBV6-5 with TRBJ2-1, with 9 bases aligning to TRBD1. Germline V gene sequence: CDR1 MNHEY, CDR2 SVGAGI. The J segment lost 3 bases and the V segment lost 5 bases, leaving 2 bases of the junction unmatched. This CDR3 has 14 residues. CDR3 residues: CASSPDRGYNEQFF. CDR3 bases: TGTGCCAGCAGTCCGGACAGGGGCTACAATGAGCAGTTCTTC.

This clone showed up just once. V usage is TRBV29-1 and J usage is TRBJ2-2; 8 bases map to TRBD2. Per germline, CDR1 SQVTM and CDR2 ANQGSEA. This CDR3 spans 13 amino acids. The J segment lost 1 base and the V segment lost 5 bases, leaving 0 bases of the junction unmatched. The CDR3 reads CSVLAGNTGELFF. CDR3 bases: TGCAGCGTTCTAGCGGGGAACACCGGGGAGCTGTTTTTT.

V gene TRBV15 combines with J gene TRBJ1-1; D gene ambiguous. Trimming pared 0 bases from V and 5 bases from J, leaving 4 bases between. The germline gives CDR1 LNHNV, CDR2 YYDKDF (reference sequence). The CDR3 loop spans 12 amino acids. CDR3 region: CATSRDSTEAFF. CDR3 DNA sequence: TGTGCCACCAGCAGAGATAGTACTGAAGCTTTCTTT.

This chain connects TRBV11-2 to TRBJ2-5; D is uncertain. Trimming removed 6 bases at V and 5 bases at J, with 16 bases between. Germline V CDR1 and CDR2: SGHAT, FQNNGV. CDR3 size: 14 residues. The chain's CDR3 is CASSPHPPWETQYF. CDR3 coding DNA: TGTGCCAGCAGTCCGCACCCGCCGTGGGAGACCCAGTACTTC.

This chain joins TRBV7-9 and TRBJ2-1, with D hard to call. Trimming shortened V by 5 bases and J by 6 bases, and 2 bases separated the two germline ends. The CDR3 extends over 10 amino acids. CDR1 SEHNR and CDR2 FQNEAQ come from the germline V gene (reference sequence). The CDR3 protein is CASSGNEQFF. The CDR3 DNA sequence: TGTGCCAGCAGCGGCAATGAGCAGTTCTTC.

This chain links TRBV19 with TRBJ2-7; D not resolved. Germline values: CDR1 LNHDA, CDR2 SQIVND (reference sequence). The CDR3 consists of 11 residues. Trimming took off 1 base at V and 3 bases at J, with 1 base between the two ends. CDR3 DNA sequence: TGTGCCAGTAGTATAGGCTACGAGCAGTACTTC. Protein: CASSIGYEQYF.

The genes are TRBV30 and TRBJ2-7; the D call may be TRBD1 or TRBD2 (5 bases each). Trimming left V 5 bases short and J 3 bases short, with 5 bases between. The CDR3 contains 10 residues. Per germline, CDR1 GTSNPN and CDR2 SVGIG (reference sequence). CDR3 amino acids: CAWGGYEQYF. The CDR3 coding sequence is TGTGCCTGGGGGGGCTACGAGCAGTACTTC. The full variable domain, its missing parts supplied by reference TRBV30 and TRBJ2-7, is SQTIHQWPATLVQPVGSPLSLECTVEGTSNPNLYWYRQAAGRGLQLLFYSVGIGQISSEVPQNLSASRPQDRQFILSSKKLLLSDSGFYLCAWGGYEQYFGPGTRLTVT.

The J gene is TRBJ1-5, the V gene TRBV7-9; TRBD1 might be the D (6 bases). The germline V and J ends were trimmed by 5 bases and 3 bases, with 17 bases remaining between them. Germline V lookup: CDR1 SEHNR, CDR2 FQNEAQ (reference sequence). The length of the CDR3 is 16 residues. The CDR3 loop reads CASSPGGRELNQPQHF. CDR3 nucleotide sequence: TGTGCCAGCAGCCCCGGGGGGCGAGAGCTCAATCAGCCCCAGCATTTT.

This chain links TRBV6-1 with TRBJ1-3; D gene ambiguous. Trimming pared 3 bases from V and 0 bases from J, leaving 6 bases between. The CDR3 loop spans 14 amino acids. CDR1 MNHNS and CDR2 SASEGT come from the germline V gene. The CDR3: CASSEGSSGNTIYF. The CDR3 DNA is TGTGCCAGCAGTGAGGGCAGCTCTGGAAACACCATATATTTT.

The rearrangement joins TRBV4-3 to TRBJ2-1; D perhaps matches TRBD1 (5 bases). The V gene's germline CDR1 is LGHNA and CDR2 YSLEER. This CDR3 spans 16 amino acids. V lost 0 bases to trimming and J lost 2 bases, with 11 bases between them. The CDR3 loop reads CASSQDGQGAYNEQFF. The CDR3 DNA follows: TGCGCCAGCAGCCAAGACGGGCAGGGCGCCTACAATGAGCAGTTCTTC.

V usage is TRBV6-5 and J usage is TRBJ2-2; 8 bases fit TRBD2. The CDR3 runs to 15 residues. V dropped 10 bases and J dropped 6; count of bases not matched to a gene: 13. Germline CDR1 MNHEY, CDR2 SVGAGI. CDR3 nucleotides: TGTGCCACAAGCCCGGGACTAGGGATCGCCGGGGAGCTGTTTTTT. Translating it yields CATSPGLGIAGELFF.

The chain is built from TRBV5-1 and TRBJ1-1; 8 bases line up with TRBD1. The CDR3 extends over 14 amino acids. In germline, CDR1 is SGHRS, CDR2 YFSETQ. Trimming at V came to 3 bases and at J to 4 bases, leaving 5 bases not matched to a gene. The CDR3 loop is CASSSWTGSTEAFF. The CDR3 coding sequence is TGCGCCAGCAGCTCCTGGACAGGGAGCACTGAAGCTTTCTTT.

This chain uses TRBV19 with TRBJ1-1; D gene ambiguous. The CDR3 runs to 14 residues. Trimming removed 5 bases from V and 3 bases from J, with 13 bases in between. CDR1 is LNHDA and CDR2 is SQIVND in the germline V gene (reference sequence). The CDR3 loop reads CASSPPPGYTEAFF. DNA for the CDR3: TGTGCCAGTAGTCCCCCGCCGGGGTACACTGAAGCTTTCTTT.

The rearrangement links TRBV9 to TRBJ1-1, with 12 bases matching TRBD1. V lost 0 bases to trimming and J lost 4 bases; unmatched junction nucleotides: 10. CDR3 length: 18 residues. The germline V gene has CDR1 SGDLS and CDR2 YYNGEE. CDR3 in amino acids: CASSVAGTGGGRSTEAFF. CDR3 DNA: TGTGCCAGCAGCGTAGCCGGGACAGGGGGCGGAAGGTCCACTGAAGCTTTCTTT.